This T cell receptor (beta chain) originates from a study of neoadjuvant anti-PD-1 for oral cavity cancer. Turning to the study itself: Patients without progression got a fourth dose around day 43.

Patients were newly diagnosed with stage II-IVA oral cavity squamous cell carcinoma without prior systemic or radiation treatment. The patients had HPV-negative, locally advanced oral cavity squamous cell carcinoma. Blood cells were analyzed directly, without culture or expansion. Germline V lookup: CDR1 SGHTA, CDR2 FQGNSA. There are 16 residues in the CDR3. V lost 3 bases and J 2 bases, leaving 14 bases between the germline ends. Some clones are missing from TCRdb's copy, which holds only in-frame ones; the method was immunoSEQ multiplex PCR. The repertoire has about 16,000 clones, approximately 70% of them found once; the top ten carry under 3%.

Sequenced material: PBMCs, taken before nivolumab (anti-PD-1) treatment. The clonotype originates from a person aged 40 to 85 with oral cavity squamous cell carcinoma. This rearrangement joins TRBV7-2 to TRBJ2-1; D assignment may be TRBD1 or TRBD2 (5 bases each). The CDR3 nucleotides read TGTGCCAGCAGCTTGGCTCGGGACGCTGCCTACAATGAGCAGTTCTTC. Encoded protein: CASSLARDAAYNEQFF.